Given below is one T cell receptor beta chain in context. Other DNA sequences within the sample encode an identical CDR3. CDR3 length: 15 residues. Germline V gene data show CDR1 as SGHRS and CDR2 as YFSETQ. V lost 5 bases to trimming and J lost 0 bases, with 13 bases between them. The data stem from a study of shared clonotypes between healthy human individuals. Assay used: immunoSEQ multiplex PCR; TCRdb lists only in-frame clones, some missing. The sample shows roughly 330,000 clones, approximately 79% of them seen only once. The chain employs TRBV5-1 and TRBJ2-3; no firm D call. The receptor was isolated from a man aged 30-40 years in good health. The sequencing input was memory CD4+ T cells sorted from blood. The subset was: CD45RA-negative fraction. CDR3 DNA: TGCGCCAGCAGTAACGACACCACTAGCACAGATACGCAGTATTTT. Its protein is CASSNDTTSTDTQYF.